The rows below give T cell receptor beta chains drawn from one sample of a study of CD8+ T cells in alopecia areata. Profiled with immunoSEQ multiplex PCR; TCRdb holds only in-frame clones, not every one. The sample holds about 210,000 clones, roughly two fifths seen once. Sequencing used CD4+ T cells sorted from blood, obtained at roughly week 38, from a patient treated with tofacitinib. Source of these receptors: a human donor with alopecia areata. CDR3s include the opening cysteine and the closing phenylalanine or tryptophan. The D gene is left open where the match is weak. Clone size is given for some rows only: seen once, a few or many times, or a class if the clone is expanded.

TGTGCCAGCGCCGCTAGCGGGCGGGTCTACGAGCAGTACTTC,CASAASGRVYEQYF,TRBD2,NA,TRBJ2-7,TRBV6-1
TGCGCCAGCAGCTTAGATGGGGGGACGAATGAGCAGTTCTTC,CASSLDGGTNEQFF,NA,NA,TRBJ2-1,TRBV5-1
TGTGCCAGCTCACTGAAGGGACTAGCGGGAGTTCTCACAGATACGCAGTATTTT,CASSLKGLAGVLTDTQYF,TRBD2,NA,TRBJ2-3,TRBV18
TGCGCCAGCAGGGTACAGGGGGCGCTTGGAGAGACCCAGTACTTC,CASRVQGALGETQYF,TRBD1,NA,TRBJ2-5,TRBV5-1
TGTGCCAGCAGCCCTCGGGGGGAGATTTATGAGCAGTTCTTC,CASSPRGEIYEQFF,TRBD2,once,TRBJ2-1,TRBV9
TGTGCCAGCAGCAAAGGACAGAACACTGAAGCTTTCTTT,CASSKGQNTEAFF,NA,few,TRBJ1-1,TRBV5-4
TGCGCCAGCAGCTTGGAGCAGGGGCGAACTGAAGCTTTCTTT,CASSLEQGRTEAFF,NA,NA,TRBJ1-1,TRBV5-1
TGTGCCTGGAGTTCCGGGACCCCAGGACAGCCCCAGCATTTT,CAWSSGTPGQPQHF,NA,NA,TRBJ1-5,TRBV30
TGTGCCAGCAGCTTAGCGCTAGTTAGCCGGGGGGCGAACACCGGGGAGCTGTTTTTT,CASSLALVSRGANTGELFF,TRBD2,NA,TRBJ2-2,TRBV7-3
TGTGCCAGCAGCTGGCGCTCTGGGGCCAACGTCCTGACTTTC,CASSWRSGANVLTF,NA,NA,TRBJ2-6,TRBV5-4
TGTGCCAGCAGCTTTCAACAGGGGGTTAACGAGCAGTACTTC,CASSFQQGVNEQYF,TRBD1,few,TRBJ2-7,TRBV7-9
TGTGCCTGGAGGGGAGGCGCAAAACAGGCTTTCTTT,CAWRGGAKQAFF,NA,NA,TRBJ1-1,TRBV30
TGCAGCGTTGAGGAGTCGGGCGGGAGCTCCTACAATGAGCAGTTCTTC,CSVEESGGSSYNEQFF,TRBD2,NA,TRBJ2-1,TRBV29-1
TGTGCCTGGAGGCTACAGGGGATTAGTGGCTACACCTTC,CAWRLQGISGYTF,TRBD1,NA,TRBJ1-2,TRBV30
TGCGCCAGCAGCTTGGACAGGGGGAACACCGGGGAGCTGTTTTTT,CASSLDRGNTGELFF,TRBD1,once,TRBJ2-2,TRBV5-1
TGTGCCAGCAGCGTCAATCTAGCCAAAAACATTCAGTACTTC,CASSVNLAKNIQYF,NA,NA,TRBJ2-4,TRBV9
TGCGCCAGCAGCTGGGGGTCCCCCGAGCAGTACTTC,CASSWGSPEQYF,NA,few,TRBJ2-7,TRBV5-1
TGTGCCAGCAGTTACTCGGGTACGGCCCCGGGCGGGGAGCTGTTTTTT,CASSYSGTAPGGELFF,NA,NA,TRBJ2-2,TRBV6-5
TGCGCCAGCAGCCAAGCCTTGGACACCGAGATCACAGATACGCAGTATTTT,CASSQALDTEITDTQYF,NA,few,TRBJ2-3,TRBV4-3
TGTGCCTCCCAAGAAGGGGCTAGCGGGAGTGTGGAGACCCAGTACTTC,CASQEGASGSVETQYF,TRBD2,NA,TRBJ2-5,TRBV30
TGTGCCAGCAGTCAGACAGGCGGGGTCACTGAAGCTTTCTTT,CASSQTGGVTEAFF,NA,once,TRBJ1-1,TRBV6-5
TGCGCCAGCAGACGGGATGACACAGATACGCAGTATTTT,CASRRDDTDTQYF,NA,few,TRBJ2-3,TRBV5-1
TGCGCCAGCAGCCCCCAGGGGAGAGGGGCCAACGTCCTGACTTTC,CASSPQGRGANVLTF,NA,NA,TRBJ2-6,TRBV4-3
TGCGCCAGCAGCCCCACTAGCGGACTGAACACCGGGGAGCTGTTTTTT,CASSPTSGLNTGELFF,TRBD2,many,TRBJ2-2,TRBV5-1
TGTGCCAGCAGCCCCCCGGGGGCAGGGCAAGAGACCCAGTACTTC,CASSPPGAGQETQYF,NA,NA,TRBJ2-5,TRBV7-9
TGCGCCAGCAGCCAAGAAGCTAGCGACACAGATACGCAGTATTTT,CASSQEASDTDTQYF,NA,many,TRBJ2-3,TRBV4-3
TGTGCCATATGGACAAAGAACACCGGGGAGCTGTTTTTT,CAIWTKNTGELFF,NA,few,TRBJ2-2,TRBV28
TGTGCCAGCGGCCTAGCGGGATCCACAGATACGCAGTATTTT,CASGLAGSTDTQYF,TRBD2,NA,TRBJ2-3,TRBV6-6
TGTGCCTGGAGTCCTCGGAACACTGAAGCTTTCTTT,CAWSPRNTEAFF,NA,few,TRBJ1-1,TRBV30
TGCGCCAGCAGCTCGAGGACTAGCGGGACGGCAGATACGCAGTATTTT,CASSSRTSGTADTQYF,TRBD2,few,TRBJ2-3,TRBV10-2